The source of this TCR beta chain is a study of T cell changes during pregnancy in multiple sclerosis. Sequencing used immunoSEQ multiplex PCR; TCRdb keeps in-frame clones, though not all of them. In the table there are more than 20,000 clones, over 80% of which are singletons. The clonotype was recovered from a female donor in good health, enrolled as a control in a pregnancy study. The sequencing here drew on CD8+ T cells from peripheral blood mononuclear cells, taken in the first trimester of pregnancy.

The CDR3 spells CAISESAQGQDRKTQYF. Written as DNA, the CDR3 is TGTGCCATCAGTGAGTCAGCTCAGGGACAGGATAGGAAGACCCAGTACTTC. This chain joins TRBV10-3 and TRBJ2-5; TRBD1 matches 8 bases. CDR1 ENHRY and CDR2 SYGVKD come from the germline V gene. The ends lost 0 bases at V and 6 bases at J; junction bases unmatched: 12. This CDR3 region has 17 residues.